These T cell receptor beta chains were read from a single sample in a study of cytomegalovirus exposure and HLA in healthy donors. Measured with immunoSEQ multiplex PCR; TCRdb has only the in-frame clones, and not every one. The data show 120,000 or so clones, with 76% seen just once and about an eighth held by the top ten. Sequencing was done on a sample of PBMCs. The source of these receptors is a young man in good health and CMV-seropositive. CDR3s include the opening cysteine and the closing phenylalanine or tryptophan. A D gene is named only where the DNA matches it firmly. Clone size is shown for a subset of rows, as once, few, many or a class of expanded clone.

d_gene	v_gene	abundance	j_gene	CDR3aa	CDR3nt
TRBD1	TRBV19	few	TRBJ1-1	CASSIPDRGHTEAFF	TGTGCCAGTAGTATCCCGGACAGGGGGCATACTGAAGCTTTCTTT
TRBD1	TRBV2	few	TRBJ1-3	CASSDTRRGTGDLSGNTIYF	TGTGCCAGCAGTGACACCCGACGCGGGACAGGGGACCTCTCTGGAAACACCATATATTTT
TRBD1	TRBV7-6	.	TRBJ1-1	CASSPGTANTEAFF	TGTGCCAGCAGCCCTGGGACAGCGAACACTGAAGCTTTCTTT
TRBD2	TRBV2	.	TRBJ2-3	CASSGLTSGGSTDTQYF	TGTGCCAGCAGTGGATTGACTAGCGGGGGGAGCACAGATACGCAGTATTTT
TRBD1	TRBV14	few	TRBJ2-5	CASSPIQGAQETQYF	TGTGCCAGCAGCCCGATACAGGGGGCTCAAGAGACCCAGTACTTC
.	TRBV14	.	TRBJ2-3	CASSARSGQDTQYF	TGTGCCAGCAGCGCCCGGAGCGGGCAGGATACGCAGTATTTT
.	TRBV28	once	TRBJ1-2	CASSSQGQGYGYTF	TGTGCCAGCAGTAGCCAAGGGCAGGGCTATGGCTACACCTTC
TRBD1	TRBV11-3	.	TRBJ2-1	CASSLEGGSHNEQFF	TGTGCCAGCAGCTTAGAAGGGGGCTCCCACAATGAGCAGTTCTTC
TRBD1	TRBV10-3	.	TRBJ1-5	CATTTGTSSQPQHF	TGTGCCACAACGACAGGGACTTCCAGTCAGCCCCAGCATTTT
.	TRBV4-1	.	TRBJ1-2	CASSPGLQNYGYTF	TGCGCCAGCAGCCCGGGACTCCAGAACTATGGCTACACCTTC
.	TRBV13	few	TRBJ2-3	CASSLSVSRQYF	TGTGCCAGCAGCTTAAGTGTTTCGAGGCAGTATTTT
TRBD1	TRBV28	.	TRBJ1-5	CASLDRDFYSNQPQHF	TGTGCCAGCCTGGACAGGGATTTTTATAGCAATCAGCCCCAGCATTTT
TRBD2	TRBV4-3	.	TRBJ2-7	CASSQGSGGSYEQYF	TGCGCCAGCAGCCAAGGGTCCGGGGGGTCCTACGAGCAGTACTTC
TRBD1	TRBV4-3	.	TRBJ1-2	CASSQDIVVRGHRNYGYTF	TGCGCCAGCAGCCAAGATATCGTCGTCAGGGGGCACAGGAACTATGGCTACACCTTC
TRBD1	TRBV7-9	.	TRBJ2-5	CASSPPGQGQETQYF	TGTGCCAGCAGCCCACCGGGACAGGGCCAAGAGACCCAGTACTTC
TRBD1	TRBV28	.	TRBJ2-7	CASSSTGTAYEQYF	TGTGCCAGCAGTTCGACCGGGACAGCCTACGAGCAGTACTTC
.	TRBV5-5	few	TRBJ1-2	CASSLLFTANYGYTF	TGTGCCAGCAGCTTGTTGTTTACAGCTAACTATGGCTACACCTTC
TRBD1	TRBV7-2	.	TRBJ2-7	CASSTGQGIYEQYF	TGTGCCAGCAGCACGGGACAGGGGATCTACGAGCAGTACTTC
.	TRBV9	once	TRBJ1-6	CASSVGQNNSPLHF	TGTGCCAGCAGCGTAGGGCAGAATAATTCACCCCTCCACTTT
TRBD1	TRBV7-7	.	TRBJ2-7	CASSPGTGGSYEQYF	TGTGCCAGCAGCCCCGGGACAGGGGGCTCCTACGAGCAGTACTTC
TRBD1	TRBV4-3	.	TRBJ2-3	CASSPGRGIILDTQYF	TGCGCCAGCAGTCCCGGCAGGGGGATTATTCTAGATACGCAGTATTTT
.	TRBV28	.	TRBJ1-1	CASSLTTRAEAFF	TGTGCCAGCAGTTTGACCACGAGGGCTGAAGCTTTCTTT
TRBD1	TRBV7-9	.	TRBJ2-3	CASSFRDRSTDTQYF	TGTGCCAGCAGCTTCCGGGACAGGTCCACAGATACGCAGTATTTT
.	TRBV28	.	TRBJ2-1	CASSHSISGYGQFF	TGTGCCAGCAGTCACTCAATCTCAGGGTACGGGCAGTTCTTC
.	TRBV10-2	few	TRBJ2-1	CASSETHYNEQFF	TGCGCCAGCAGTGAGACACATTACAATGAGCAGTTCTTC
.	TRBV15	.	TRBJ1-2	CATSARGGVGGYTF	TGTGCCACCAGCGCCCGGGGAGGAGTCGGTGGCTACACCTTC
.	TRBV30	.	TRBJ1-3	CARATAGNTIYF	TGTGCCCGAGCCACGGCGGGTAACACCATATATTTT
.	TRBV9	.	TRBJ2-1	CASSPRRGEQFF	TGTGCCAGCAGCCCTCGTAGGGGTGAGCAGTTCTTC
.	TRBV28	once	TRBJ1-2	CASSRRGYGYTF	TGTGCCAGCAGCCGAAGGGGGTATGGCTACACCTTC
TRBD1	TRBV2	.	TRBJ2-7	CASKPDRVYEQYF	TGTGCCAGCAAGCCGGACAGGGTCTACGAGCAGTACTTC
.	TRBV4-3	.	TRBJ2-1	CASSQEIDNPEQFF	TGCGCCAGCAGCCAAGAGATCGACAACCCCGAGCAGTTCTTC
.	TRBV6-5	.	TRBJ2-7	CASRDSFSYEQYF	TGTGCCAGCAGAGACTCGTTCTCCTACGAGCAGTACTTC
.	TRBV7-2	.	TRBJ1-2	CASSSTLQGADGYTF	TGTGCCAGCAGCTCAACTCTACAGGGAGCGGATGGCTACACCTTC
.	TRBV28	.	TRBJ2-3	CASSSLTSKYF	TGTGCCAGCAGTTCCCTCACTAGCAAGTATTTT
TRBD1	TRBV4-3	.	TRBJ2-7	CASSPTGGTYEQYF	TGCGCCAGCAGCCCGACAGGGGGGACCTACGAGCAGTACTTC
.	TRBV4-2	few	TRBJ2-7	CASSQVPAGEPSYEQYF	TGTGCCAGCAGCCAAGTACCGGCAGGGGAACCATCCTACGAGCAGTACTTC
TRBD2	TRBV9	once	TRBJ2-7	CASSVGPGGPVEQYF	TGTGCCAGCAGCGTAGGTCCGGGGGGGCCTGTCGAGCAGTACTTC
TRBD1	TRBV6-5	.	TRBJ1-2	CASSYSPGQGDGYTF	TGTGCCAGCAGTTACTCCCCGGGACAGGGTGATGGCTACACCTTC
TRBD2	TRBV9	.	TRBJ2-5	CASSLGLAGDQETQYF	TGTGCCAGCAGCCTAGGATTAGCGGGGGATCAAGAGACCCAGTACTTC
TRBD1	TRBV27	few	TRBJ1-1	CASSDARGDIEEAFF	TGTGCCAGCTCCGACGCCAGGGGGGACATAGAAGAAGCTTTCTTT
.	TRBV6-5	once	TRBJ1-1	CASSYSPGSTEAFF	TGTGCCAGCAGTTACTCGCCGGGGAGCACTGAAGCTTTCTTT
TRBD1	TRBV4-1	.	TRBJ1-6	CASSQGQGFYNSPLHF	TGCGCCAGCAGCCAAGGACAGGGTTTCTATAATTCACCCCTCCACTTT
TRBD1	TRBV5-8	few	TRBJ1-1	CASSPPLRTGPNTEAFF	TGTGCCAGCAGCCCGCCCCTAAGGACAGGTCCAAACACTGAAGCTTTCTTT
.	TRBV6-5	few	TRBJ2-5	CASSLEETQYF	TGTGCCAGCAGTTTAGAAGAGACCCAGTACTTC
TRBD2	TRBV27	few	TRBJ2-3	CASSLSPPGLAGGRGRDTQYF	TGTGCCAGCAGTTTATCACCCCCCGGACTAGCGGGGGGGCGAGGCAGAGATACGCAGTATTTT
TRBD1	TRBV28	once	TRBJ1-3	CASSRGQGRNTIYF	TGTGCCAGCAGCCGAGGACAGGGACGAAACACCATATATTTT
TRBD2	TRBV4-1	.	TRBJ2-3	CASSLSLAGVTDTQYF	TGCGCCAGCAGCCTTAGTCTAGCGGGGGTCACAGATACGCAGTATTTT
.	TRBV29-1	.	TRBJ1-1	CSVGFGNTEAFF	TGCAGCGTTGGATTCGGGAACACTGAAGCTTTCTTT
.	TRBV11-2	.	TRBJ2-5	CASSLGGVRTEETQYF	TGTGCCAGCAGCTTAGGTGGGGTGCGGACAGAAGAGACCCAGTACTTC
.	TRBV5-6	.	TRBJ2-1	CASTSVSGNNEQFF	TGTGCCAGCACCTCCGTGTCGGGGAACAATGAGCAGTTCTTC
.	TRBV14	.	TRBJ1-4	CASSQVGGSEKLFF	TGTGCCAGCAGCCAAGTCGGGGGGAGCGAAAAACTGTTTTTT
.	TRBV2	.	TRBJ1-5	CASSAGQFRYF	TGTGCCAGCAGCGCTGGACAGTTCAGGTATTTT